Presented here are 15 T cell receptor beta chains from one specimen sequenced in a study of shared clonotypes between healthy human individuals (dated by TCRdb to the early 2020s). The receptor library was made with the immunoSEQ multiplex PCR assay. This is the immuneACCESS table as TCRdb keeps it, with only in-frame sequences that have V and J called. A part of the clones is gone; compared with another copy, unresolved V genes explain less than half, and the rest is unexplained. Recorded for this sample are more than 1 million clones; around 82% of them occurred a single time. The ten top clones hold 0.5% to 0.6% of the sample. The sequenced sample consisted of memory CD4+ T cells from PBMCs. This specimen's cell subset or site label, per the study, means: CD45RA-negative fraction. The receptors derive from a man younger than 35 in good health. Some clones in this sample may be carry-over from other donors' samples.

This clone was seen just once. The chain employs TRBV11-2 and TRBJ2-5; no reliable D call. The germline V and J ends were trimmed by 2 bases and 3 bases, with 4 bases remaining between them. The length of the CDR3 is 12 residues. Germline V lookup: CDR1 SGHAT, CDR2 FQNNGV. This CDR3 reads CASSLSEETQYF. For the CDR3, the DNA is TGTGCCAGCAGCTTATCTGAAGAGACCCAGTACTTC.

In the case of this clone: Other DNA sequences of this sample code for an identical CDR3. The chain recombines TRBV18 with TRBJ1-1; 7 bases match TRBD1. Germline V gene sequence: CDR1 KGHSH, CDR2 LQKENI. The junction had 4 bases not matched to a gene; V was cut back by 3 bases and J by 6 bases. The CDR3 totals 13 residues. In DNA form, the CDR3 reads TGTGCCAGCTCACCGGGGCAGGGGGCTGAAGCTTTCTTT. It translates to CASSPGQGAEAFF.

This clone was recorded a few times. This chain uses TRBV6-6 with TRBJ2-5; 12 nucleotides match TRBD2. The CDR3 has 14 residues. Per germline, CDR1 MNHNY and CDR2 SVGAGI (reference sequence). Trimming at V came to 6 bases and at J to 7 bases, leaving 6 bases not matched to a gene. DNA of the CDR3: TGTGCCAGCAGCGCGACTAGCGGGAGTAGGACCCAGTACTTC. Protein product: CASSATSGSRTQYF.

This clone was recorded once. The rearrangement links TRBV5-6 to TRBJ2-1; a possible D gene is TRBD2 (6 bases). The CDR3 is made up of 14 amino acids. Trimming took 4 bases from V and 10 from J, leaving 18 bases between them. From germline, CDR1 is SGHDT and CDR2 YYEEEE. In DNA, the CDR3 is TGTGCCAGCAGCCCGGCAGGGCTAGCGAAAGAGCAGTTCTTC. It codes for CASSPAGLAKEQFF. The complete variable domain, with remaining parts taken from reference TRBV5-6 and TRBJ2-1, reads DAGVTQSPTHLIKTRGQQVTLRCSPKSGHDTVSWYQQALGQGPQFIFQYYEEEERQRGNFPDRFSGHQFPNYSSELNVNALLLGDSALYLCASSPAGLAKEQFFGPGTRLTVL.

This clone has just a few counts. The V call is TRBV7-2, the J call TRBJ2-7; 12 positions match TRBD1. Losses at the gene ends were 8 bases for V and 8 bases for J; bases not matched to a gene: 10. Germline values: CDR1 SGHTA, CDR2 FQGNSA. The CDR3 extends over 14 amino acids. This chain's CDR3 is CASSQGQGALQQYF. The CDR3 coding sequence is TGTGCCAGCTCCCAGGGACAGGGGGCCCTGCAGCAGTACTTC.

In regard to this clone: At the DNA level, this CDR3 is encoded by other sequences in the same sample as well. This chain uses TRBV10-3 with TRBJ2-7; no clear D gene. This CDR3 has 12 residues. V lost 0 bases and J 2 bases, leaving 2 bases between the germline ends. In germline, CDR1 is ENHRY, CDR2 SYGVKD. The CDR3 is CAISESTYEQYF. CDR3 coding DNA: TGTGCCATCAGTGAGTCCACCTACGAGCAGTACTTC.

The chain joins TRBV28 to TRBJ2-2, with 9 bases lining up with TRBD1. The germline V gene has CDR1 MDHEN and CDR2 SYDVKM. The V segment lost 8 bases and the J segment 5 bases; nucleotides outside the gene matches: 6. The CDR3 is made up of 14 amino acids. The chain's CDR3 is CASLDRGRTGELFF. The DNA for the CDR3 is TGTGCCAGCCTCGACAGGGGGAGAACCGGGGAGCTGTTTTTT.

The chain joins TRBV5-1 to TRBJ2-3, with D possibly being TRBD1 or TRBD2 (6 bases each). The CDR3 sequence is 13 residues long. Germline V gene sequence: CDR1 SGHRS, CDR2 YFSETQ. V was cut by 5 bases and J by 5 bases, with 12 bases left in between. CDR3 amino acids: CASREGGGDTQYF. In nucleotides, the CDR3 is TGCGCCAGCAGGGAAGGAGGGGGAGATACGCAGTATTTT.

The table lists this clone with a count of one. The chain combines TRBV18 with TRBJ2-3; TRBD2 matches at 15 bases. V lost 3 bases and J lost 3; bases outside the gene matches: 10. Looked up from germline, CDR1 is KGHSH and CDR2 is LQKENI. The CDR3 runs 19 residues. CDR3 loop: CASSPLGLAGGPGTDTQYF. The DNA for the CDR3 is TGTGCCAGCTCACCCCTCGGACTAGCGGGAGGGCCGGGGACAGATACGCAGTATTTT.

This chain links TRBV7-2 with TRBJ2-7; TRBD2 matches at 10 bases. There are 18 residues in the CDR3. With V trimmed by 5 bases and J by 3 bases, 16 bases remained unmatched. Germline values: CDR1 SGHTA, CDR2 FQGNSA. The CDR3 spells CASSKGLAGEYIGYEQYF. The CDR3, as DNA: TGTGCCAGCAGCAAGGGCCTAGCGGGAGAATATATAGGCTACGAGCAGTACTTC.

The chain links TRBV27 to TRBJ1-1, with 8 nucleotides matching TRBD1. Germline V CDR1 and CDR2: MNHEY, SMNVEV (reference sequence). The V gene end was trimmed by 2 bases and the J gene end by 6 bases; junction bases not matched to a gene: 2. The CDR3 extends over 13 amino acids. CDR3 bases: TGTGCCAGCAGTTTAAGACAGGGGCCTGAAGCTTTCTTT. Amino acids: CASSLRQGPEAFF.

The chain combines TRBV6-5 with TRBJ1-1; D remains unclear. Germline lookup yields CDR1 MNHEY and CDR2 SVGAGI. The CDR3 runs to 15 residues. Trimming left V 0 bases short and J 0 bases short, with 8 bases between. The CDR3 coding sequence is TGTGCCAGCAGTTACTCTCGCATCCTGAACACTGAAGCTTTCTTT. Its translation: CASSYSRILNTEAFF.

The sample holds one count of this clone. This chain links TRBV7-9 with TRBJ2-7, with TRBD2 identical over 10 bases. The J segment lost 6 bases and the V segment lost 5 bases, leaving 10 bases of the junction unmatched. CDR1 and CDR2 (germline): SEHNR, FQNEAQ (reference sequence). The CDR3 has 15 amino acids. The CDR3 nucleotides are TGTGCCAGCAGCCCATTCGGTTTAGCGGGGGGCGAGCAGTACTTC. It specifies CASSPFGLAGGEQYF.

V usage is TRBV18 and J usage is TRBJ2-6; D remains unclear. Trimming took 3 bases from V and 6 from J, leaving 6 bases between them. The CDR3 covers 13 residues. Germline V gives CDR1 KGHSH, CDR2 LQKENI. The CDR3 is CASSPSQANVLTF. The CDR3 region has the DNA TGTGCCAGCTCACCCTCCCAGGCCAACGTCCTGACTTTC.

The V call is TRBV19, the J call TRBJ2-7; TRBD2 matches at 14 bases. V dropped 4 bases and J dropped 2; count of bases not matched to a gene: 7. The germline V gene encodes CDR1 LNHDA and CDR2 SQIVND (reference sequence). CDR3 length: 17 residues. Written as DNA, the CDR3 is TGTGCCAGTAGTAAGACTAGCGGGAGGGCTAGCGCCTACGAGCAGTACTTC. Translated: CASSKTSGRASAYEQYF.